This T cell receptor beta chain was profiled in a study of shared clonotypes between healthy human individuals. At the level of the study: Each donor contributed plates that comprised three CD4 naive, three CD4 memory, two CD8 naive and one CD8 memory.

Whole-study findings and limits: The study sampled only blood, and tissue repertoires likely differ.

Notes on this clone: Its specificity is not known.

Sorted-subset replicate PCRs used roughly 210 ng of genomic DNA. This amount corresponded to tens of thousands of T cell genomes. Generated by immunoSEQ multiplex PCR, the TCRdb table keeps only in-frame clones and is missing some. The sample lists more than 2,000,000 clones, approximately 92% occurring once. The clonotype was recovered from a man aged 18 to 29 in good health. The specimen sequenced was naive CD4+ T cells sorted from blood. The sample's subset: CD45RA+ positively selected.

The CDR3 region is CASSSGTIYNEQFF. The CDR3 DNA is TGTGCCAGCAGCTCTGGCACTATCTACAATGAGCAGTTCTTC. The gene calls are TRBV5-6 and TRBJ2-1, with D unclear. The CDR3 is made up of 14 amino acids. The ends were cut back, 3 bases at V and 3 bases at J, with 10 bases in the middle. Germline CDR1 reads SGHDT; CDR2 reads YYEEEE. Combining the CDR3 with reference TRBV5-6 and TRBJ2-1 gives the whole variable domain DAGVTQSPTHLIKTRGQQVTLRCSPKSGHDTVSWYQQALGQGPQFIFQYYEEEERQRGNFPDRFSGHQFPNYSSELNVNALLLGDSALYLCASSSGTIYNEQFFGPGTRLTVL.